This T cell receptor (beta chain) is drawn from a study of shared clonotypes between healthy human individuals. Study observations and caveats: Compared with memory subsets, naive subsets generally had larger estimated richness.

Each subset's genomic DNA was split evenly across several immunoSEQ plates. TCRdb's copy holds only in-frame clones and misses some; the assay was immunoSEQ multiplex PCR. The table has about 550,000 clones, less than 97% seen once. The V gene lost 3 bases and the J gene lost 0 bases, with 6 bases spanning the gap. The CDR3 extends over 13 amino acids. Germline V lookup: CDR1 LNHNV, CDR2 YYDKDF (reference sequence). This clone showed up just once. Its antigen is still unknown. Positive CCR7 selection of CD45RO-negative cells yielded the naive CD8 cells, and terminally differentiated effector memory CD45RA+ cells were excluded. Within Nashville, Tennessee resided all donors, each a Caucasian adult.

The clonotype originates from a woman younger than 45 in good health. Sequencing was done on a sample of naive CD8+ T cells sorted from blood. The rearrangement joins TRBV15 to TRBJ2-7; D is possibly TRBD2 (5 bases). The CDR3 is CATSRAGSYEQYF. Written as DNA, the CDR3 is TGTGCCACCAGCAGGGCGGGCTCCTACGAGCAGTACTTC.